Listed here are 30 T cell receptor beta chains from one sample, sequenced in a study of T cell responses to AZD1222 COVID-19 vaccine. Generated by immunoSEQ multiplex PCR, the TCRdb table keeps only in-frame clones and is missing some. The sample lists fewer than 100,000 clones, about 85% seen once, with about 13% in the top ten. The sequenced sample was peripheral blood, obtained on day 0 of AZD1222 vaccination. All receptors come from an adult in good health.

This chain connects TRBV27 to TRBJ1-4; D might be TRBD1 (5 bases). CDR1 is MNHEY and CDR2 is SMNVEV in the germline V gene (reference sequence). Trimming pared 8 bases from V and 0 bases from J, leaving 10 bases between. This CDR3 is 14 amino acids long. In nucleotides, the CDR3 is TGTGCCAGCGCAGGGTTAGCAACTAATGAAAAACTGTTTTTT. Protein sequence: CASAGLATNEKLFF.

This clone was observed many times. In nucleotides, the CDR3 is TGCGCCAGCAGCTTGGCATACGAGCAGTACTTC. This sequence encodes CASSLAYEQYF. The chain links TRBV5-1 to TRBJ2-7; D remains unclear. Germline loops: CDR1 SGHRS, CDR2 YFSETQ. V lost 0 bases, J lost 4 bases, and 2 bases lay in between. The CDR3 runs 11 residues. The full variable domain, rest sourced from reference TRBV5-1 and TRBJ2-7, is KAGVTQTPRYLIKTRGQQVTLSCSPISGHRSVSWYQQTPGQGLQFLFEYFSETQRNKGNFPGRFSGRQFSNSRSEMNVSTLELGDSALYLCASSLAYEQYFGPGTRLTVT.

The chain is built from TRBV5-4 and TRBJ1-4; D may be TRBD1 (5 bases). Between the trimmed V and J ends, which lost 7 bases and 5 bases, there was a span of 9 bases. CDR3 length: 12 residues. Per the germline V gene, CDR1 is SGHNT and CDR2 is YYREEE (reference sequence). As DNA, the CDR3 is TGTGCCAGCGGGACTCAAAATGAAAAACTGTTTTTT. Translated, it gives CASGTQNEKLFF.

The chain uses TRBV7-6 and TRBJ2-2; perhaps TRBD1 as D (6 bases). The V end lost 1 base, the J end lost 6 bases, and 18 bases lay between the germline ends. The germline V gene encodes CDR1 SGHVS and CDR2 FNYEAQ. The CDR3 covers 17 residues. The CDR3 DNA follows: TGTGCCAGCAGCTTAGGGCAGGGGCCAACGGTGTCCGGGGAGCTGTTTTTT. Translation gives CASSLGQGPTVSGELFF.

The chain links TRBV27 to TRBJ2-3; TRBD1 matches at 7 bases. The V gene end was trimmed by 8 bases and the J gene end by 1 base; junction bases not matched to a gene: 9. Per germline, CDR1 MNHEY and CDR2 SMNVEV (reference sequence). This CDR3 is built from 15 residues. The CDR3 DNA reads TGTGCCAGCGGAACCACAGGGGCGGGCACAGATACGCAGTATTTT. This encodes CASGTTGAGTDTQYF.

Note on this clone: A junction end diverges from the germline sequence, so it may reflect a read error. This sequence joins TRBV5-1 and TRBJ2-7; TRBD1 aligns across 7 bases. Looked up from germline, CDR1 is SGHRS and CDR2 is YFSETQ. The CDR3 is 15 amino acids. As DNA, the CDR3 is TGCGCCAGCAGCCTGACCGCCGGACAGGACACGGAGCGGTACTTC. Its protein product is CASSLTAGQDTERYF. The variable domain in full, completed from reference TRBV5-1 and TRBJ2-7, reads KAGVTQTPRYLIKTRGQQVTLSCSPISGHRSVSWYQQTPGQGLQFLFEYFSETQRNKGNFPGRFSGRQFSNSRSEMNVSTLELGDSALYLCASSLTAGQDTERYFGPGTRLTVT.

V is TRBV7-8 and J is TRBJ1-5; weak D call: TRBD1 (5 bases). V was cut by 2 bases and J by 1 base, with 12 bases left in between. Germline-derived CDR1 and CDR2 are SGHVS and FQNEAQ. The CDR3 is 16 amino acids. The CDR3 region is CASSLMGEGSNQPQHF. Written as DNA, the CDR3 is TGTGCCAGCAGCTTAATGGGGGAGGGGAGCAATCAGCCCCAGCATTTT.

The rearrangement joins TRBV27 to TRBJ1-4; no definite D call. Looked up from germline, CDR1 is MNHEY and CDR2 is SMNVEV (reference sequence). Trimming pared 10 bases from V and 2 bases from J, leaving 23 bases between. The CDR3 covers 17 residues. CDR3 amino acids: CANNPRLDGSTNEKLFF. In DNA, the CDR3 is TGTGCCAACAATCCGAGGCTGGACGGGAGCACTAATGAAAAACTGTTTTTT.

J is TRBJ1-1 and V is TRBV2; maybe TRBD1 (6 bases). V lost 8 bases to trimming and J lost 6 bases, with 16 bases between them. The CDR3 is made up of 13 amino acids. Germline values: CDR1 SNHLY, CDR2 FYNNEI. Here the CDR3 reads CASEKQGAAEAFF. CDR3 bases: TGTGCCAGCGAGAAACAGGGCGCCGCTGAAGCTTTCTTT.

This chain links TRBV27 with TRBJ1-4; TRBD1 might be the D (6 bases). The germline CDR1 and CDR2 sequences are MNHEY and SMNVEV (reference sequence). This CDR3 is built from 13 residues. V was clipped by 6 bases and J by 10 bases, with 15 bases between them. The CDR3 nucleotides are TGTGCCAGCAGCCCAATAACAGGGAGAAAACTGTTTTTT. It translates to CASSPITGRKLFF.

The chain couples TRBV7-2 to TRBJ1-1, with D uncertain. The CDR3 is 14 amino acids. The V gene lost 1 base and the J gene lost 4 bases, with 10 bases spanning the gap. Germline assignment: CDR1 SGHTA and CDR2 FQGNSA. The CDR3 region is CASSLEMSATEAFF. The CDR3 coding sequence is TGTGCCAGCAGCTTAGAAATGAGCGCCACTGAAGCTTTCTTT.

This chain links TRBV28 with TRBJ1-6, with a weak D call TRBD1 (5 bases). V lost 7 bases, J lost 10 bases, and 20 bases lay in between. In germline, CDR1 is MDHEN, CDR2 SYDVKM. The CDR3 runs 15 residues. The chain's CDR3 is CASTPGEGRGSPLHF. For the CDR3, the DNA is TGTGCCAGCACCCCGGGGGAGGGACGAGGCTCACCCCTCCACTTT.

The chain carries TRBV6-2 or TRBV6-3 and TRBJ1-5; TRBD1 matches at 9 bases. V shed 4 bases, J shed 0 bases, and the junction held 19 bases outside the gene matches. This CDR3 spans 21 amino acids. Germline V CDR1 and CDR2: MNHEY, SVGEGT. The CDR3: CASSSIYNRDRAVYSNQPQHF. CDR3 bases: TGTGCCAGCAGTTCGATATACAACCGGGACAGGGCCGTTTATAGCAATCAGCCCCAGCATTTT.

The chain employs TRBV5-1 and TRBJ2-5, with 11 bases lining up with TRBD2. Trimming removed 2 bases from V and 1 base from J; junction bases left unmatched: 7. CDR3 length: 17 residues. CDR1 and CDR2 from the germline V gene are SGHRS and YFSETQ. The CDR3 is CASSLEGLAVPQETQYF. The DNA for the CDR3 is TGCGCCAGCAGCTTAGAGGGACTAGCGGTGCCCCAAGAGACCCAGTACTTC.

Worth noting for this clone: Given the absence of the conserved phenylalanine or tryptophan at the CDR3 end, a read error is likely. It is unclear where the CDR3 begins or ends on the DNA, so no DNA is shown, and the CDR3 is as TCRdb lists it. The chain recombines TRBV3-1 (or the pseudogene TRBV3-2) with TRBJ1-4. Germline assignment: CDR1 LGHDT and CDR2 YNNKEL (reference sequence). Ends included, the CDR3 has 11 residues. The CDR3 protein is CASSQDATGLR.

This CDR3 is CASSVAGPPETQYF. For the CDR3, the DNA is TGTGCCAGCAGCGTAGCGGGACCCCCGGAGACCCAGTACTTC. The gene calls are TRBV9 and TRBJ2-5; D may match TRBD1 or TRBD2 (5 bases each). There are 14 residues in the CDR3. Germline lookup yields CDR1 SGDLS and CDR2 YYNGEE. The ends were cut back, 0 bases at V and 5 bases at J, with 11 bases in the middle. Complete variable domain (other parts from reference TRBV9 and TRBJ2-5): DSGVTQTPKHLITATGQRVTLRCSPRSGDLSVYWYQQSLDQGLQFLIQYYNGEERAKGNILERFSAQQFPDLHSELNLSSLELGDSALYFCASSVAGPPETQYFGPGTRLLVL.

The chain joins TRBV28 to TRBJ1-1; no definite D call. Per the germline V gene, CDR1 is MDHEN and CDR2 is SYDVKM. This CDR3 is 13 amino acids long. Trimming cost V 3 bases and J 7 bases, with 12 bases left between them. The CDR3 nucleotides are TGTGCCAGCAGTTTGATCAGTGGCGATGAAGCTTTCTTT. Its translation is CASSLISGDEAFF.

V is TRBV10-3 and J is TRBJ2-2; 8 nucleotides align to TRBD1. The germline V gene encodes CDR1 ENHRY and CDR2 SYGVKD. CDR3 size: 15 residues. The V and J ends lost 6 bases and 6 bases, in that order; junction bases with no gene match: 9. The CDR3 region is CAISQAQGEAGELFF. In DNA form, the CDR3 reads TGTGCCATCAGCCAAGCACAGGGGGAAGCCGGGGAGCTGTTTTTT.

The chain joins TRBV30 to TRBJ1-1, with a possible D match to TRBD1 (6 bases). The CDR3 contains 18 residues. V lost 0 bases and J 4 bases, leaving 24 bases between the germline ends. Germline V gene lookup returns CDR1 GTSNPN and CDR2 SVGIG (reference sequence). CDR3 nucleotide sequence: TGTGCCTGGAGTGTACTAGTAAGGGACACGCGAAAGGGCACTGAAGCTTTCTTT. This encodes CAWSVLVRDTRKGTEAFF.

V and J are TRBV5-1 and TRBJ1-1; D remains unclear. CDR3 size: 14 residues. V was trimmed by 2 bases and J by 1 base, leaving 9 bases between them. Germline values: CDR1 SGHRS, CDR2 YFSETQ. The CDR3 coding sequence is TGCGCCAGCAGCTTACGCCACTCGAACACTGAAGCTTTCTTT. It codes for CASSLRHSNTEAFF.

This clone was recorded once. The rearrangement links TRBV3-1 (or the pseudogene TRBV3-2) to TRBJ2-2; a possible D gene is TRBD2 (5 bases). Germline assignment: CDR1 LGHDT and CDR2 YNNKEL (reference sequence). This CDR3 comprises 15 residues. The V end was cut by 2 bases, the J end by 3 bases, with 10 bases between. The CDR3 nucleotides are TGTGCCAGCAGCCAATTCGAGAGGGACACCGGGGAGCTGTTTTTT. Translating gives CASSQFERDTGELFF.

V usage is TRBV18 and J usage is TRBJ2-3; TRBD1 matches at 7 bases. Germline loops: CDR1 KGHSH, CDR2 LQKENI. The trim removed 3 bases at V and 2 bases at J, leaving 5 bases unmatched. The CDR3 has 15 amino acids. The CDR3 DNA sequence: TGTGCCAGCTCACCCCAGGGGGTACTCACAGATACGCAGTATTTT. This encodes CASSPQGVLTDTQYF.

The V call is TRBV28, the J call TRBJ1-2; the D gene is possibly TRBD1 (5 bases). V dropped 8 bases and J dropped 4 bases, with 20 bases sitting between them. The CDR3 has 15 residues. Germline V gene data show CDR1 as MDHEN and CDR2 as SYDVKM. CDR3 nucleotides: TGTGCCAGCTCTTGGAGGGCAGGGAGAATCTATGGCTACACCTTC. This translates into CASSWRAGRIYGYTF.

V is TRBV5-1 and J is TRBJ2-5; D might be TRBD1 or TRBD2, each matching 6 bases. Germline values: CDR1 SGHRS, CDR2 YFSETQ. Trimming shortened V by 2 bases and J by 1 base, and 12 bases separated the two germline ends. The CDR3 extends over 15 amino acids. CDR3 nucleotides: TGCGCCAGCAGCTTCGTTCCGGGGGCCCAAGAGACCCAGTACTTC. Protein product: CASSFVPGAQETQYF.

The J gene is TRBJ1-2, the V gene TRBV29-1, with 8 bases that match TRBD1. There are 12 residues in the CDR3. Germline V gene lookup returns CDR1 SQVTM and CDR2 ANQGSEA. V trimming: 7 bases; J trimming: 3 bases; junction bases outside the gene matches: 4. The CDR3 sequence is CSGGQGDYGYTF. The DNA of the CDR3 is TGCAGCGGTGGACAGGGAGACTATGGCTACACCTTC.

The rearrangement links TRBV6-1 to TRBJ2-7; no reliable D call. Per the germline V gene, CDR1 is MNHNS and CDR2 is SASEGT. Trimming removed 4 bases at V and 3 bases at J, with 25 bases between. CDR3 length: 18 amino acids. The CDR3 protein is CASSAEVPNPIRSYEQYF. In DNA form, the CDR3 reads TGTGCCAGCAGTGCTGAGGTTCCGAACCCAATAAGGAGCTACGAGCAGTACTTC.

For the CDR3, the DNA is TGTGCCAGCAGCCGACAAGGGAACACTGAAGCTTTCTTT. Translated, it gives CASSRQGNTEAFF. The genes are TRBV7-9 and TRBJ1-1; D gene uncertain. The CDR3 runs to 13 residues. Germline CDR1 is SEHNR and CDR2 is FQNEAQ (reference sequence). V was shortened by 5 bases and J by 1 base, with 8 bases between the two germline ends.

This clone came up once. This chain joins TRBV28 and TRBJ1-4; D call uncertain. Trimming left V 2 bases short and J 5 bases short, with 6 bases between. Germline V gene lookup returns CDR1 MDHEN and CDR2 SYDVKM. The CDR3 is 13 residues long. CDR3 bases: TGTGCCAGCAGTTTAAGGAGGAATGAAAAACTGTTTTTT. It encodes CASSLRRNEKLFF.

V usage is TRBV4-3 and J usage is TRBJ2-3; 9 bases line up with TRBD1. CDR1 and CDR2 (germline): LGHNA, YSLEER. With 4 bases clipped from V and 6 bases from J, the junction kept 8 bases outside the gene matches. This CDR3 is built from 15 residues. CDR3 in amino acids: CASSPRDRVSDTQYF. In nucleotides, the CDR3 is TGCGCCAGCAGCCCAAGGGACAGGGTATCGGATACGCAGTATTTT.

J is TRBJ1-1 and V is TRBV18; no reliable D call. Germline values: CDR1 KGHSH, CDR2 LQKENI. The V end was cut by 1 base, the J end by 1 base, with 7 bases between. The CDR3 spans 14 residues. In DNA, the CDR3 is TGTGCCAGCTCACCACAGGGCAAGAACACTGAAGCTTTCTTT. This gives the protein CASSPQGKNTEAFF.